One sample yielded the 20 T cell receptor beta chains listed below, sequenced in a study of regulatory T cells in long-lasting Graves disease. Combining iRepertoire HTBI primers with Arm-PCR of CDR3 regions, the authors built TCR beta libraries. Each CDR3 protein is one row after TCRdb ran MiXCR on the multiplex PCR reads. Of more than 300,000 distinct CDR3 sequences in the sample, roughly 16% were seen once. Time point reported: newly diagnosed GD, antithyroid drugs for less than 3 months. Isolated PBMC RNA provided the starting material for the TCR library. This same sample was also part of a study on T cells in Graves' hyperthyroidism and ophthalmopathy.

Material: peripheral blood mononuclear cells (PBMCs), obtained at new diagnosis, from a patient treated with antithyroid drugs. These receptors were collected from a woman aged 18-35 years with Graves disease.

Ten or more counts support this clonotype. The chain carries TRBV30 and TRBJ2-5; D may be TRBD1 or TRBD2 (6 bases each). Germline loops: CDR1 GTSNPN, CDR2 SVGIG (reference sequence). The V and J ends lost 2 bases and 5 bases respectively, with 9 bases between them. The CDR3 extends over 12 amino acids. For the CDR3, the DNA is TGTGCCTGGAGTAGGGGGGTTGAGACCCAGTACTTC. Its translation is CAWSRGVETQYF.

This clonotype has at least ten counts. The CDR3: CASSGVGDKVSYTF. DNA of the CDR3: TGTGCCAGCAGCGGGGTGGGGGATAAGGTTAGCTACACCTTC. The rearrangement links TRBV5-5 to TRBJ1-2; D may be TRBD1 (5 bases). Germline assignment: CDR1 SGHKS and CDR2 YYEKEE (reference sequence). The CDR3 sequence is 14 residues long. Trimming took 4 bases from V and 9 from J, leaving 19 bases between them. The variable domain in full, with the rest retrieved from reference TRBV5-5 and TRBJ1-2, is DAGVTQSPTHLIKTRGQQVTLRCSPISGHKSVSWYQQVLGQGPQFIFQYYEKEERGRGNFPDRFSARQFPNYSSELNVNALLLGDSALYLCASSGVGDKVSYTFGSGTRLTVV.

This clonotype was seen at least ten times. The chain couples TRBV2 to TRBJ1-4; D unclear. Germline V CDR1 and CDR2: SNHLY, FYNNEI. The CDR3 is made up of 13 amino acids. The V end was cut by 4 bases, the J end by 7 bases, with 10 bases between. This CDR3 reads CASSAGLVEKLFF. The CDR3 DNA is TGTGCCAGCAGTGCGGGGTTGGTTGAAAAACTGTTTTTT.

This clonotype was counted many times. DNA for the CDR3: TGTGCCAGCAGTGAATCCTTGACTAGCGGCAGACGCCTGACCTACGAGCAGTACTTC. Amino acids: CASSESLTSGRRLTYEQYF. This rearrangement joins TRBV6-1 to TRBJ2-7, with 9 nucleotides matching TRBD2. CDR1 and CDR2 (germline): MNHNS, SASEGT. The CDR3 length is 19 residues. V trimming: 2 bases; J trimming: 2 bases; junction bases outside the gene matches: 16.

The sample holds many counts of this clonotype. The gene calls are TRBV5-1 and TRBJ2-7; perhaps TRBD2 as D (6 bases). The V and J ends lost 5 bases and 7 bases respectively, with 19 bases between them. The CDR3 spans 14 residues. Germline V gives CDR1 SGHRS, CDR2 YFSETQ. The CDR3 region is CASRGDLPEGEQYF. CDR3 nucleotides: TGCGCCAGCAGGGGGGACCTCCCGGAGGGAGAGCAGTACTTC.

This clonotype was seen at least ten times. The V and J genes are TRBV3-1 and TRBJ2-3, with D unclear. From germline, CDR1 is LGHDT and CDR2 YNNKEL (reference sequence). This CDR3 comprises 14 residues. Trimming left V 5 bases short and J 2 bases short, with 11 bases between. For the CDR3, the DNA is TGTGCCAGCAGCTTAGGTACTAACACAGATACGCAGTATTTT. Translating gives CASSLGTNTDTQYF.

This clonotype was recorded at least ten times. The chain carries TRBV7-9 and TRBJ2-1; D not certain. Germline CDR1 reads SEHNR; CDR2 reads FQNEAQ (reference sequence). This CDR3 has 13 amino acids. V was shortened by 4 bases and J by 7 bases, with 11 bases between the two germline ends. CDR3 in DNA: TGTGCCAGCAGCTCGCGCAACAAGAATGAGCAGTTCTTC. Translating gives CASSSRNKNEQFF.

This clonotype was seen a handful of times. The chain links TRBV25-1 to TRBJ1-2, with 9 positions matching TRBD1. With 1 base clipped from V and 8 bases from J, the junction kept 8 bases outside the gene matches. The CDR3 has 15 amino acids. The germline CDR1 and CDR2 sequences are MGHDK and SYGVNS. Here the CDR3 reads CASSESLGQGKGYTF. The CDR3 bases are TGTGCCAGCAGTGAATCTCTGGGACAGGGAAAAGGCTACACCTTC.

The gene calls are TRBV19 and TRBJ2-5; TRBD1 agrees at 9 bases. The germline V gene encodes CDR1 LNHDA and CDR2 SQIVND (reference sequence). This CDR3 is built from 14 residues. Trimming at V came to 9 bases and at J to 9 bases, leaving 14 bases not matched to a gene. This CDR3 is CASTRTGGPVAQYF. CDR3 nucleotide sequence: TGTGCCAGCACTCGAACAGGGGGCCCGGTGGCCCAGTACTTC.

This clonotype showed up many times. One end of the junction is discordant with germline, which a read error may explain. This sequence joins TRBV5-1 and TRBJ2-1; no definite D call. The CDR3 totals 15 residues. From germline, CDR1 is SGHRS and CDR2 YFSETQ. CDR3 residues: CASSLAPTNYNEQFF. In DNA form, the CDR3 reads TGTGCCAGCAGCTTGGCCCCCACGAACTACAATGAGCAGTTCTTC.

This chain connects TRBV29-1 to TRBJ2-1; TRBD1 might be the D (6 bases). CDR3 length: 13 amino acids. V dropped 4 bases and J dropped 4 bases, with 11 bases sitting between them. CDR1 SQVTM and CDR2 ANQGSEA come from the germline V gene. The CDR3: CSVADRDYNEQFF. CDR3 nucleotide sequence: TGCAGCGTTGCGGACAGAGATTACAATGAGCAGTTCTTC.

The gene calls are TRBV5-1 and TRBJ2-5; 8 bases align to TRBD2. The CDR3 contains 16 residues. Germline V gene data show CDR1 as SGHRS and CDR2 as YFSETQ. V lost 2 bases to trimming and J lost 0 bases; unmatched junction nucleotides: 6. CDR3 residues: CASSFGGGIHQETQYF. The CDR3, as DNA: TGCGCCAGCAGCTTCGGGGGGGGAATCCACCAAGAGACCCAGTACTTC.

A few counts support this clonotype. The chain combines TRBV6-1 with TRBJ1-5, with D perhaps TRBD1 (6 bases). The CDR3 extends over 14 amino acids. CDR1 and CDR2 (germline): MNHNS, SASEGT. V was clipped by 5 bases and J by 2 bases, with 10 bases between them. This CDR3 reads CASSTDRRNQPQHF. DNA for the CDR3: TGTGCCAGCAGTACAGACAGGCGCAATCAGCCCCAGCATTTT.

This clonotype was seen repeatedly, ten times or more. CDR3 sequence reads: CASSTGGHEQFF. The CDR3 DNA sequence: TGTGCCAGCAGTACTGGGGGCCATGAGCAGTTCTTC. V gene TRBV2 combines with J gene TRBJ2-1; D might be TRBD1 (6 bases). The V end was cut by 5 bases, the J end by 8 bases, with 10 bases between. The germline gives CDR1 SNHLY, CDR2 FYNNEI. This CDR3 has 12 residues.

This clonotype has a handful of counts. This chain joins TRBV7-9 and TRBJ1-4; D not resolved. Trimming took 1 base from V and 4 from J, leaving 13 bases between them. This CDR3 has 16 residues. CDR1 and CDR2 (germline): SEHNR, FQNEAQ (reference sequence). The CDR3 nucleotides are TGTGCCAGCAGCTTAGATATTTCAGGTTATAATGAAAAACTGTTTTTT. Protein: CASSLDISGYNEKLFF. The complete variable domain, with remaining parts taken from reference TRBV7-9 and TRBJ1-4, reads DTGVSQNPRHKITKRGQNVTFRCDPISEHNRLYWYRQTLGQGPEFLTYFQNEAQLEKSRLLSDRFSAERPKGSFSTLEIQRTEQGDSAMYLCASSLDISGYNEKLFFGSGTQLSVL.

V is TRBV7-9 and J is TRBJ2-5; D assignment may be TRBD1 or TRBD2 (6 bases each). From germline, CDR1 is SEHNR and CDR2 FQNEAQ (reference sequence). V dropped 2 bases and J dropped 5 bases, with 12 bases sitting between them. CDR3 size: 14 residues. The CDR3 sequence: CASSLSTGRETQYF. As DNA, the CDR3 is TGTGCCAGCAGCTTATCAACAGGGAGGGAGACCCAGTACTTC.

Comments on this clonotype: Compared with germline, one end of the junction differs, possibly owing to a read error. This CDR3 is CARRAPDRVSSYEQYF. The CDR3 DNA is TGTGCCCGGAGGGCGCCAGACAGGGTTAGCTCCTACGAGCAGTACTTC. The chain links TRBV30 to TRBJ2-7, with D possibly matching TRBD1 (7 bases). The germline gives CDR1 GTSNPN, CDR2 SVGIG (reference sequence). This CDR3 comprises 16 residues.

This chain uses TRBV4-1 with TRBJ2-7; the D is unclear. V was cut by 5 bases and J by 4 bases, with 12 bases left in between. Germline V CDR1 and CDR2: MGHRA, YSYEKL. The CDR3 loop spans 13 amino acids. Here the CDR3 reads CASSISVRYEQYF. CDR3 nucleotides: TGCGCCAGCAGCATCTCCGTTCGGTACGAGCAGTACTTC.

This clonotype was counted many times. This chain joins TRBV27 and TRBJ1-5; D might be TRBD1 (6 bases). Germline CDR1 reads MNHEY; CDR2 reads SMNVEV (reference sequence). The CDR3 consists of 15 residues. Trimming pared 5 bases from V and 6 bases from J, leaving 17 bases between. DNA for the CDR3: TGTGCCAGCAGTCCTTACAGGGAAGCGGGTCAGCCCCAGCATTTT. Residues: CASSPYREAGQPQHF.

This CDR3 reads CAWRGQGNSPLHF. CDR3 in DNA: TGTGCCTGGAGGGGACAGGGCAATTCACCCCTCCACTTT. The chain links TRBV30 to TRBJ1-6, with TRBD1 matching 9 bases. In germline, CDR1 is GTSNPN, CDR2 SVGIG (reference sequence). V shed 3 bases and J 7 bases; nucleotides not matched to a gene: 1. This CDR3 has 13 residues.